This T cell receptor (beta chain) was obtained from a study of post-analysis software for immune sequencing data. Overall study context: Disease trajectories encompassed relapsing-remitting, secondary progressive and progressive-relapsing multiple sclerosis. Study-wide points: Strong same-batch co-clustering of samples appeared with F measure clustering. For normalized Chao1 diversity, multiple sclerosis patients scored significantly lower than controls did. TRBV segments more frequent in patients than in controls numbered roughly five and included TRBV5-6, TRBV5-1 and TRBV20-1.

The TCR beta cDNA libraries contained unique molecular identifiers. When roughly 1 to 10 million T cells were used, they gave hundreds of thousands of cDNA molecules. TCRdb independently ran MiXCR on the PCR reads; one entry per CDR3 protein. The table has about 800,000 distinct CDR3 sequences, 25% to 30% seen once. V lost 1 base and J lost 10, with 10 bases in between. The CDR3 loop spans 12 amino acids. CDR1 and CDR2 (germline): SGHDN, FVKESK. This clonotype has more than one count but fewer than ten. Its target is unknown. The sequencing sample was made of blood. This sequence originates from a girl aged 5-17 years with multiple sclerosis. The chain has TRBV14 and TRBJ1-2; D is undetermined. CDR3 residues: CASSQGGFVYTF. DNA for the CDR3: TGTGCCAGCAGCCAAGGAGGGTTCGTCTACACCTTC.